This section outlines one T cell receptor (beta chain) sequence together with its context. Antigen specificity is unknown. The CDR3 contains 16 residues. Trimming took 5 bases from V and 8 from J; bases not matched to a gene: 13. CDR1 is SGHTA, CDR2 FQGTGA, per germline. The data derive from a study of cytomegalovirus exposure and HLA in healthy donors. The study's findings and limits: Later analysis identified a missense DCLRE1C variant that was linked to TCR beta V- and J-gene trimming.

The PCR ran on 60 Vbeta and 13 Jbeta primers. This table comes from immunoSEQ multiplex PCR, and its TCRdb copy is limited to in-frame clones, with some not included. The sample includes about 140,000 clones, around 77% of them seen just once. V is TRBV7-3 and J is TRBJ2-2; 8 nucleotides line up with TRBD2. Sequences were obtained from PBMCs. The TCR was taken from a man younger than 45 in good health and CMV-seronegative. The CDR3 sequence: CASSNAGGVNSGELFF. CDR3 sequence (DNA): TGTGCCAGCAGCAACGCCGGGGGGGTAAATTCGGGGGAGCTGTTTTTT.